What follows are 5 T cell receptor beta chains derived from one specimen sequenced in a study of CD8+ T cells in alopecia areata. Punch biopsies of lesional scalp, plus peripheral blood, were taken from alopecia areata patients. RNA extraction was followed by reverse transcription into cDNA, which acted as the sequencing template. TCRdb's copy holds only in-frame clones and misses some; the assay was immunoSEQ multiplex PCR. Of 11,000 or so clones listed, 61% are singletons. Input material: skin. The receptors come from a human donor with alopecia areata.

The chain links TRBV28 to TRBJ1-2, with unresolved D. The CDR3 extends over 17 amino acids. The germline V gene encodes CDR1 MDHEN and CDR2 SYDVKM. V was trimmed by 2 bases and J by 0 bases, leaving 16 bases between them. The DNA for the CDR3 is TGTGCCAGCAGTTTAGAACACAGCCCTACGACTAACTATGGCTACACCTTC. It specifies CASSLEHSPTTNYGYTF.

The chain joins TRBV11-3 to TRBJ2-3; unclear D gene. Trimming removed 5 bases at V and 2 bases at J, with 8 bases between. The CDR3 has 13 amino acids. Germline V CDR1 and CDR2: SGHNT, YENEEA. Here the CDR3 DNA reads TGTGCCAGCAGCCCTAGGCCCACAGATACGCAGTATTTT. Encoded protein: CASSPRPTDTQYF. The full variable domain, with the rest looked up from reference TRBV11-3 and TRBJ2-3, is EAGVVQSPRYKIIEKKQPVAFWCNPISGHNTLYWYLQNLGQGPELLIRYENEEAVDDSQLPKDRFSAERLKGVDSTLKIQPAELGDSAVYLCASSPRPTDTQYFGPGTRLTVL.

This clone was seen only a few times. The genes are TRBV6-6 and TRBJ2-1, with D unresolved. Germline CDR1 and CDR2: MNHNY and SVGAGI (reference sequence). V lost 0 bases, J lost 3 bases, and 9 bases lay in between. The CDR3 is made up of 15 amino acids. The CDR3 region is CASSYSGPNYNEQFF. The CDR3 bases are TGTGCCAGCAGTTACTCGGGCCCGAACTACAATGAGCAGTTCTTC.

The rearrangement joins TRBV4-1 to TRBJ2-5; D is unclear. The CDR3 has 13 residues. Germline V gives CDR1 MGHRA, CDR2 YSYEKL. V lost 0 bases and J lost 7, with 9 bases in between. The CDR3 loop is CASSQEDAGTQYF. The CDR3 region has the DNA TGCGCCAGCAGCCAAGAGGACGCCGGGACCCAGTACTTC.

This clone was seen more than once but under ten times. The chain has TRBV18 and TRBJ1-6; D is perhaps TRBD1 (6 bases). V dropped 3 bases and J dropped 6 bases, with 12 bases sitting between them. The CDR3 totals 15 residues. CDR1 and CDR2 (germline): KGHSH, LQKENI. The CDR3 reads CASSPVPGVNSPLHF. The DNA of the CDR3 is TGTGCCAGCTCACCGGTACCAGGGGTTAATTCACCCCTCCACTTT.